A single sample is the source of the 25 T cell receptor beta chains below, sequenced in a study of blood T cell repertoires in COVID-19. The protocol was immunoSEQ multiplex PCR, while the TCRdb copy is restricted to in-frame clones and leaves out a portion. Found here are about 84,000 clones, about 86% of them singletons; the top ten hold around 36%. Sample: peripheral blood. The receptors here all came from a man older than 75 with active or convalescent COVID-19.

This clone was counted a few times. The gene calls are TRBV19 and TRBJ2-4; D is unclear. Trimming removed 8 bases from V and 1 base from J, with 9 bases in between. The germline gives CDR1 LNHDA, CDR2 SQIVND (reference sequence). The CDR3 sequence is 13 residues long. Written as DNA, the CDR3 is TGTGCCAGTGGTGGCTCCGCCAAAAACATTCAGTACTTC. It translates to CASGGSAKNIQYF.

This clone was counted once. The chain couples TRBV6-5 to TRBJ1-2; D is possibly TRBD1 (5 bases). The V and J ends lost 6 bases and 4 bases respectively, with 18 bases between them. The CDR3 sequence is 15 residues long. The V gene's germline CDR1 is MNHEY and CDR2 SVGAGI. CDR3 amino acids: CASRPIQGQAYGYTF. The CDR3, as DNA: TGTGCCAGCAGACCTATTCAGGGCCAAGCCTATGGCTACACCTTC.

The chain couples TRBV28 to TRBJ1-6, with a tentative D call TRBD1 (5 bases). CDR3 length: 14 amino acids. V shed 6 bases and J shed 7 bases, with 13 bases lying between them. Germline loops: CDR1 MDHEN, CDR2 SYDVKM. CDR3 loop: CASRQSGGNSPLHF. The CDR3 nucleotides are TGTGCCAGCAGACAAAGTGGGGGGAATTCACCCCTCCACTTT.

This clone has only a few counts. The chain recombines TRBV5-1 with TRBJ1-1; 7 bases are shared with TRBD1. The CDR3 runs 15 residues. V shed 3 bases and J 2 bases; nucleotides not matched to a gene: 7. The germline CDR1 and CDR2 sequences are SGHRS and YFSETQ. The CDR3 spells CASSWTGTANTEAFF. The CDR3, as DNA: TGCGCCAGCAGCTGGACCGGGACAGCTAACACTGAAGCTTTCTTT.

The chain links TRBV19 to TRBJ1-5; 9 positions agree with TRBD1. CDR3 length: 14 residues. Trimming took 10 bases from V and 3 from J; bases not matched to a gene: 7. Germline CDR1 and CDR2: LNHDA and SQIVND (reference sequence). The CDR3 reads CATGDREFNQPQHF. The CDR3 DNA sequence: TGTGCCACCGGGGACAGGGAATTCAATCAGCCCCAGCATTTT.

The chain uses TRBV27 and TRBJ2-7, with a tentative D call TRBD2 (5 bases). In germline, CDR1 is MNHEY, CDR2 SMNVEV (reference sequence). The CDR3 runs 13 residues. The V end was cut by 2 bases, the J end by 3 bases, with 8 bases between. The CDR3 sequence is CASSLVRGYEQYF. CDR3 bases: TGTGCCAGCAGTTTAGTCCGGGGCTACGAGCAGTACTTC.

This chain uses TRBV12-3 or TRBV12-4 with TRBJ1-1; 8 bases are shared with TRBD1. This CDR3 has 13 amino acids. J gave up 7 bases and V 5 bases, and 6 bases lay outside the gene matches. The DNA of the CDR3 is TGTGCCAGCAGTCGCGCCGACAGGGGTGAAGCTTTCTTT. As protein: CASSRADRGEAFF.

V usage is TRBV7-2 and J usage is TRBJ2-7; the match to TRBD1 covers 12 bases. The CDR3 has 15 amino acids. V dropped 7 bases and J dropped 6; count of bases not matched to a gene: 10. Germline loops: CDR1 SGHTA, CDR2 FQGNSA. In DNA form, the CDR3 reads TGTGCCAGCACCGTTTGGGACAGGGGGCGCGGCGAGCAGTACTTC. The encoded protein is CASTVWDRGRGEQYF. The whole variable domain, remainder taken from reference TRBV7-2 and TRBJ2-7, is GAGVSQSPSNKVTEKGKDVELRCDPISGHTALYWYRQSLGQGLEFLIYFQGNSAPDKSGLPSDRFSAERTGGSVSTLTIQRTQQEDSAVYLCASTVWDRGRGEQYFGPGTRLTVT.

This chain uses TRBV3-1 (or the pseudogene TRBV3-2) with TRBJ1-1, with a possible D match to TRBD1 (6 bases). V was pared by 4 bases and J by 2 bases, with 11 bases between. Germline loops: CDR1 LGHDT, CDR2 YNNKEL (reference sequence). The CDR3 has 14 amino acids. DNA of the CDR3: TGTGCCAGCAGCCGCGAGGACAGAAACACTGAAGCTTTCTTT. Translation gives CASSREDRNTEAFF.

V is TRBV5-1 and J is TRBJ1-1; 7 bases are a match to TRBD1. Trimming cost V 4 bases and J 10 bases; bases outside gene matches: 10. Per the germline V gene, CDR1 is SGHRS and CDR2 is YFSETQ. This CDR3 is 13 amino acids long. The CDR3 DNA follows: TGCGCCAGCAGCGGGGACAGTCGGAGGCGAGCTTTCTTT. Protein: CASSGDSRRRAFF. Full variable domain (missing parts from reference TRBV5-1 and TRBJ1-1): KAGVTQTPRYLIKTRGQQVTLSCSPISGHRSVSWYQQTPGQGLQFLFEYFSETQRNKGNFPGRFSGRQFSNSRSEMNVSTLELGDSALYLCASSGDSRRRAFFGQGTRLTVV.

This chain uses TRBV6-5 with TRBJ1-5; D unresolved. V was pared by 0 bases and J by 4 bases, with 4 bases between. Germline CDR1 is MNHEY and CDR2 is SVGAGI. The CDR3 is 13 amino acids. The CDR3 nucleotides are TGTGCCAGCAGTTACTCGAGGAATCAGCCCCAGCATTTT. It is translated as CASSYSRNQPQHF.

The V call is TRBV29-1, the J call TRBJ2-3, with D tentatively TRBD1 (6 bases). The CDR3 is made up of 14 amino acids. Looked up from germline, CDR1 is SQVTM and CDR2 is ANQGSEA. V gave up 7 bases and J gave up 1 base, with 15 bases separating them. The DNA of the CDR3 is TGCAGCGCCCACTGGGCAGGGGGCACAGATACGCAGTATTTT. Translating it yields CSAHWAGGTDTQYF.

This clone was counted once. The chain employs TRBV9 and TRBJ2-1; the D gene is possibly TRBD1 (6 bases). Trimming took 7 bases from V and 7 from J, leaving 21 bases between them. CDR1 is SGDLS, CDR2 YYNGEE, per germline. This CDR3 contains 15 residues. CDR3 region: CASAPLTGYGNEQFF. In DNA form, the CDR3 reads TGTGCCAGCGCACCGCTCACAGGGTACGGAAATGAGCAGTTCTTC.

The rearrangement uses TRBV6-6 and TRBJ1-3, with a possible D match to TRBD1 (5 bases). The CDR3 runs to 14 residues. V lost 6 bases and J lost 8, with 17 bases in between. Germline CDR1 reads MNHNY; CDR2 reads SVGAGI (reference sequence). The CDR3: CASRFQPQGDTIYF. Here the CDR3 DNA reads TGTGCCAGCAGGTTTCAACCTCAGGGTGACACCATATATTTT.

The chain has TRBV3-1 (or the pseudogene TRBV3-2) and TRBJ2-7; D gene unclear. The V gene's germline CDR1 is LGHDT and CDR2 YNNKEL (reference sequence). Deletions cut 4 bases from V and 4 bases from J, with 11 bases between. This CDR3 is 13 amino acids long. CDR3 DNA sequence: TGTGCCAGCAGCCCCCGAACTAAGTACGAGCAGTACTTC. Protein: CASSPRTKYEQYF.

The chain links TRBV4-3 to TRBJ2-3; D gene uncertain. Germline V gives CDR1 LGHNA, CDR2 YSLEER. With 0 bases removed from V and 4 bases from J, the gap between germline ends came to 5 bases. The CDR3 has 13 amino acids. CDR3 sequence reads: CASSQELPDTQYF. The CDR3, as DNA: TGCGCCAGCAGCCAAGAACTCCCAGATACGCAGTATTTT.

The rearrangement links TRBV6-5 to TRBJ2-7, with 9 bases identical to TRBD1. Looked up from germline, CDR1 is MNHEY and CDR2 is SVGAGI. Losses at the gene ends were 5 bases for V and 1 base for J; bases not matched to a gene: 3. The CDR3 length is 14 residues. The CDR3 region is CASSRGQGSYEQYF. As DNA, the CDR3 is TGTGCCAGCAGTCGGGGACAGGGATCCTACGAGCAGTACTTC.

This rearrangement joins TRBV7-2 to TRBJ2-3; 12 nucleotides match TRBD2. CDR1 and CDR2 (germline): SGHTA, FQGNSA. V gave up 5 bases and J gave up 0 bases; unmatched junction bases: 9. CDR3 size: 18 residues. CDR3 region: CASSLGLAGSLSTDTQYF. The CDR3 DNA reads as TGTGCCAGCAGCCTGGGACTAGCGGGCTCCTTAAGCACAGATACGCAGTATTTT.

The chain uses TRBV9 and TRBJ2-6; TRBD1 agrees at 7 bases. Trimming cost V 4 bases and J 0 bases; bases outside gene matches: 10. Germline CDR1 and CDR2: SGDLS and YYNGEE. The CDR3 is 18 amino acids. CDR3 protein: CASSPQGRGSSGANVLTF. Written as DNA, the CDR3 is TGTGCCAGCAGCCCCCAGGGCAGGGGGAGCTCTGGGGCCAACGTCCTGACTTTC. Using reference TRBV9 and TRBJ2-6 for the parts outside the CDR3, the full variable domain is DSGVTQTPKHLITATGQRVTLRCSPRSGDLSVYWYQQSLDQGLQFLIQYYNGEERAKGNILERFSAQQFPDLHSELNLSSLELGDSALYFCASSPQGRGSSGANVLTFGAGSRLTVL.

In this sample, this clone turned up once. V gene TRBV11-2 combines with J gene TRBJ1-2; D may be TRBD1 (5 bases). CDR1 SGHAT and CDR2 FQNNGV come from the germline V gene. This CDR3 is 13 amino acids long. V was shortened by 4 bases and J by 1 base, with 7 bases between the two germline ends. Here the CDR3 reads CASSSDSNYGYTF. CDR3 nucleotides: TGTGCCAGCAGCTCAGACAGTAACTATGGCTACACCTTC.

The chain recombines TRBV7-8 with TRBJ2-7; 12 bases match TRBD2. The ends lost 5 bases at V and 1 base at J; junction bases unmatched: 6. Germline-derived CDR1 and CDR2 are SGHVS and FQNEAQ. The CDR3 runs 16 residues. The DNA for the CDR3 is TGTGCCAGCAGCCCGCGGACTAGCGGGATGTCCTACGAGCAGTACTTC. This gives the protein CASSPRTSGMSYEQYF.

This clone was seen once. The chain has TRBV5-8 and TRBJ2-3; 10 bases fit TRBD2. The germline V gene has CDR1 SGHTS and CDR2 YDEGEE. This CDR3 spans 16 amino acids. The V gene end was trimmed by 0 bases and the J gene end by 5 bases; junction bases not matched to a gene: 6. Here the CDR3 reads CASSLGLLAGVDTQYF. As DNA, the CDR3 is TGTGCCAGCAGCTTGGGACTGCTAGCGGGGGTAGATACGCAGTATTTT.

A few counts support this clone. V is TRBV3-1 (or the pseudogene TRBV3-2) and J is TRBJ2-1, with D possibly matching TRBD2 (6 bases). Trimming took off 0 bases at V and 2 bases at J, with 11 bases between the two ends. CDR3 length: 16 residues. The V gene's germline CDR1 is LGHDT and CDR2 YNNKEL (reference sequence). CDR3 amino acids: CASSQDGGETYNEQFF. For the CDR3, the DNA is TGTGCCAGCAGCCAAGATGGCGGGGAAACCTACAATGAGCAGTTCTTC.

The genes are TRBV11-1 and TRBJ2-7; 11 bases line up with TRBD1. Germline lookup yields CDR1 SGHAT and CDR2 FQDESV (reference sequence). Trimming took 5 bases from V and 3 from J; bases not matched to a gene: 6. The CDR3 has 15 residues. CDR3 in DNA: TGTGCCAGCAGCCGGACAGGGGGCGCGGACTACGAGCAGTACTTC. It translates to CASSRTGGADYEQYF. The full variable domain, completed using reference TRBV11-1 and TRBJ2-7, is EAEVAQSPRYKITEKSQAVAFWCDPISGHATLYWYRQILGQGPELLVQFQDESVVDDSQLPKDRFSAERLKGVDSTLKIQPAELGDSAMYLCASSRTGGADYEQYFGPGTRLTVT.

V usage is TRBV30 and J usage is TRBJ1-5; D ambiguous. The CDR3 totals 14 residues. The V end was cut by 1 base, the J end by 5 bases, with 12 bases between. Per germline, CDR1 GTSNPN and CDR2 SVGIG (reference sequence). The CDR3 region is CAWSGGVFDQPQHF. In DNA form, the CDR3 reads TGTGCCTGGAGTGGCGGGGTCTTCGATCAGCCCCAGCATTTT. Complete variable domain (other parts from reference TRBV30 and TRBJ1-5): SQTIHQWPATLVQPVGSPLSLECTVEGTSNPNLYWYRQAAGRGLQLLFYSVGIGQISSEVPQNLSASRPQDRQFILSSKKLLLSDSGFYLCAWSGGVFDQPQHFGDGTRLSIL.